A single sample gave rise to the 12 T cell receptor beta chains below, sequenced in a study of cytomegalovirus exposure and HLA in healthy donors. The PCR ran on 60 Vbeta and 13 Jbeta primers. Sequencing used immunoSEQ multiplex PCR; TCRdb keeps in-frame clones, though not all of them. This sample has around 220,000 clones, with over 65% found just once. Specimen: PBMCs. Every receptor here comes from a man aged 35 to 55 in good health and CMV-seronegative.

The chain links TRBV2 to TRBJ1-1; TRBD1 agrees at 10 bases. Germline V gene sequence: CDR1 SNHLY, CDR2 FYNNEI. The CDR3 length is 16 residues. The trim removed 3 bases at V and 4 bases at J, leaving 8 bases unmatched. CDR3 region: CASSDHPGQGSTEAFF. The DNA for the CDR3 is TGTGCCAGCAGTGATCATCCGGGACAGGGGAGCACTGAAGCTTTCTTT.

This chain connects TRBV5-8 to TRBJ1-1; 9 bases fit TRBD1. J lost 4 bases, V lost 4 bases, and 5 bases had no gene match. Germline V gene sequence: CDR1 SGHTS, CDR2 YDEGEE. CDR3 length: 14 amino acids. Written as DNA, the CDR3 is TGTGCCAGCAGCCATATGGACAGGGGCACTGAAGCTTTCTTT. It translates to CASSHMDRGTEAFF. Complete variable domain (other parts from reference TRBV5-8 and TRBJ1-1): EAGVTQSPTHLIKTRGQQATLRCSPISGHTSVYWYQQALGLGLQFLLWYDEGEERNRGNFPPRFSGRQFPNYSSELNVNALELEDSALYLCASSHMDRGTEAFFGQGTRLTVV.

The V and J genes are TRBV9 and TRBJ2-7, with 8 bases matching TRBD2. Trimming took 9 bases from V and 6 from J; bases not matched to a gene: 8. CDR3 length: 12 amino acids. Germline values: CDR1 SGDLS, CDR2 YYNGEE. In DNA form, the CDR3 reads TGTGCCACGCCCGGGGGGGACGGCGAGCAGTACTTC. Protein: CATPGGDGEQYF.

The V and J genes are TRBV9 and TRBJ2-5; D perhaps matches TRBD1 (6 bases). Trimming pared 2 bases from V and 5 bases from J, leaving 16 bases between. Germline lookup yields CDR1 SGDLS and CDR2 YYNGEE. This CDR3 comprises 15 residues. CDR3 coding DNA: TGTGCCAGCAGCGTGGGGCAGGGGCTGGGGGAGACCCAGTACTTC. Its translation is CASSVGQGLGETQYF.

The chain is built from TRBV5-1 and TRBJ2-6, with a possible D match to TRBD1 (5 bases). The CDR3 covers 16 residues. The V and J ends lost 1 base and 2 bases respectively, with 10 bases between them. In germline, CDR1 is SGHRS, CDR2 YFSETQ. CDR3 sequence reads: CASSLQGVAGANVLTF. CDR3 bases: TGCGCCAGCAGCTTGCAGGGTGTCGCTGGGGCCAACGTCCTGACTTTC.

The rearrangement joins TRBV9 to TRBJ2-1; possibly TRBD2 for D (5 bases). Germline values: CDR1 SGDLS, CDR2 YYNGEE. The CDR3 extends over 16 amino acids. V was pared by 1 base and J by 5 bases, with 16 bases between. This CDR3 reads CASSVSGGSNHNEQFF. The DNA of the CDR3 is TGTGCCAGCAGCGTATCGGGCGGGTCAAACCACAATGAGCAGTTCTTC.

This clone occurred once. The CDR3 protein is CASSYPGAGRKETQYF. DNA for the CDR3: TGTGCCAGCAGCTACCCTGGGGCGGGGCGAAAAGAGACCCAGTACTTC. The V call is TRBV7-2, the J call TRBJ2-5; D might be TRBD2 (6 bases). Looked up from germline, CDR1 is SGHTA and CDR2 is FQGNSA. Trimming took off 4 bases at V and 3 bases at J, with 18 bases between the two ends. The CDR3 is 16 residues long.

This sequence joins TRBV7-3 and TRBJ2-7; 10 bases are shared with TRBD1. CDR1 is SGHTA and CDR2 is FQGTGA in the germline V gene. CDR3 length: 17 residues. J gave up 5 bases and V 2 bases, and 12 bases lay outside the gene matches. CDR3 loop: CASSLEVPGTGADEQYF. The CDR3 nucleotides are TGTGCCAGCAGCTTAGAAGTGCCCGGGACAGGGGCGGACGAGCAGTACTTC.

The rearrangement uses TRBV9 and TRBJ1-1, with D possibly matching TRBD1 (6 bases). This CDR3 region has 13 residues. V shed 0 bases and J shed 10 bases, with 13 bases lying between them. The V gene's germline CDR1 is SGDLS and CDR2 YYNGEE. In DNA, the CDR3 is TGTGCCAGCAGCGTAGCGGCGGGGGCAGGAGCTTTCTTT. It yields the protein CASSVAAGAGAFF. The full variable domain, its missing parts supplied by reference TRBV9 and TRBJ1-1, is DSGVTQTPKHLITATGQRVTLRCSPRSGDLSVYWYQQSLDQGLQFLIQYYNGEERAKGNILERFSAQQFPDLHSELNLSSLELGDSALYFCASSVAAGAGAFFGQGTRLTVV.

The rearrangement joins TRBV15 to TRBJ2-1; 13 bases map to TRBD2. CDR3 length: 16 residues. V lost 3 bases to trimming and J lost 4 bases; unmatched junction nucleotides: 3. Germline assignment: CDR1 LNHNV and CDR2 YYDKDF (reference sequence). The DNA for the CDR3 is TGTGCCACCAGCAGGGGACTAGCGGGGAGGTACAATGAGCAGTTCTTC. It codes for CATSRGLAGRYNEQFF. Variable domain in full (rest from reference TRBV15 and TRBJ2-1): DAMVIQNPRYQVTQFGKPVTLSCSQTLNHNVMYWYQQKSSQAPKLLFHYYDKDFNNEADTPDNFQSRRPNTSFCFLDIRSPGLGDTAMYLCATSRGLAGRYNEQFFGPGTRLTVL.

This chain joins TRBV10-2 and TRBJ2-7; a possible D gene is TRBD1 (6 bases). The CDR3 extends over 13 amino acids. V shed 7 bases and J shed 0 bases, with 10 bases lying between them. Germline-derived CDR1 and CDR2 are WSHSY and SAAADI. CDR3 DNA: TGCGCCAGCAACTGGGACACCTCCTACGAGCAGTACTTC. Encoded protein: CASNWDTSYEQYF.

This clone appeared once. The chain combines TRBV7-9 with TRBJ1-3; 9 bases align to TRBD1. The CDR3 totals 17 residues. Per germline, CDR1 SEHNR and CDR2 FQNEAQ (reference sequence). The junction had 7 bases not matched to a gene; V was cut back by 4 bases and J by 0 bases. The CDR3 sequence: CASSYPGQGSSGNTIYF. Written as DNA, the CDR3 is TGTGCCAGCAGCTACCCGGGACAGGGTAGCTCTGGAAACACCATATATTTT. Filled out from reference TRBV7-9 and TRBJ1-3, the complete variable domain reads DTGVSQNPRHKITKRGQNVTFRCDPISEHNRLYWYRQTLGQGPEFLTYFQNEAQLEKSRLLSDRFSAERPKGSFSTLEIQRTEQGDSAMYLCASSYPGQGSSGNTIYFGEGSWLTVV.